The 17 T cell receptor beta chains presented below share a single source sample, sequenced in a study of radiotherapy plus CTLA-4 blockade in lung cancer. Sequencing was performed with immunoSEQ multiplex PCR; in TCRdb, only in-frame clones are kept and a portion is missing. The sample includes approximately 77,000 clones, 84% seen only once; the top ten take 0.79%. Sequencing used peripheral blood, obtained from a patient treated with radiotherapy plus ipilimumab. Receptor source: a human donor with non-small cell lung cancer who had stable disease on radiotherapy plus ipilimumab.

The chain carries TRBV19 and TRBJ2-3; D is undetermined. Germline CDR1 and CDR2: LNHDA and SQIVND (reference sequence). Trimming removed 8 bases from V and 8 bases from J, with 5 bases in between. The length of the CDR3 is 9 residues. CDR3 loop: CASGPTQYF. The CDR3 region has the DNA TGTGCCAGTGGTCCTACGCAGTATTTT.

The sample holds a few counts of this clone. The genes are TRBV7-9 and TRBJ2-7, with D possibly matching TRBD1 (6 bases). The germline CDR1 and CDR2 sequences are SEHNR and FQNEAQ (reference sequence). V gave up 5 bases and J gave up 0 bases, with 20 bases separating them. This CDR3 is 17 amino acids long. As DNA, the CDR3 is TGTGCCAGCAGCCCCCGGTGGGGGAGACAGGACTCCTACGAGCAGTACTTC. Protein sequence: CASSPRWGRQDSYEQYF. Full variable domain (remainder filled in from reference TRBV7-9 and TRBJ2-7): DTGVSQNPRHKITKRGQNVTFRCDPISEHNRLYWYRQTLGQGPEFLTYFQNEAQLEKSRLLSDRFSAERPKGSFSTLEIQRTEQGDSAMYLCASSPRWGRQDSYEQYFGPGTRLTVT.

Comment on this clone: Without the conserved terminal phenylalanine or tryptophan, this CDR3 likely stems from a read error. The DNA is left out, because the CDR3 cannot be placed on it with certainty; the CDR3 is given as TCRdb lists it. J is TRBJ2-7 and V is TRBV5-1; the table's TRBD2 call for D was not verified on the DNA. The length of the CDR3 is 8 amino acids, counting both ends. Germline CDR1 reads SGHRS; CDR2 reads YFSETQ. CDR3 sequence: CASSLRVP.

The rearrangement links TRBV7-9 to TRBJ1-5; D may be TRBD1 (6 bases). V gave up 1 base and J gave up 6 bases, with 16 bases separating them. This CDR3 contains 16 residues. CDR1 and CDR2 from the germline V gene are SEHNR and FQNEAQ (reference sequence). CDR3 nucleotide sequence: TGTGCCAGCAGCTTAGGAGGGGGAAAAGGGGGTCAGCCCCAGCATTTT. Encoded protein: CASSLGGGKGGQPQHF.

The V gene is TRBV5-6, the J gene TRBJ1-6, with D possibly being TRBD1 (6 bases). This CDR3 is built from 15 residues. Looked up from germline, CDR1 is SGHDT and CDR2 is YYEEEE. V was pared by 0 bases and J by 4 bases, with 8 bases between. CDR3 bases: TGTGCCAGCAGCTTGGGGCAGGGGTATAATTCACCCCTCCACTTT. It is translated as CASSLGQGYNSPLHF.

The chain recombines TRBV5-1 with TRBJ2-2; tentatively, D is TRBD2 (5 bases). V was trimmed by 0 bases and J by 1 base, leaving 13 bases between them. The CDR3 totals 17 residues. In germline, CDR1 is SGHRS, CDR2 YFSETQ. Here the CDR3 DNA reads TGCGCCAGCAGCTTGGCCGGGGATGTCAGGAACACCGGGGAGCTGTTTTTT. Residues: CASSLAGDVRNTGELFF.

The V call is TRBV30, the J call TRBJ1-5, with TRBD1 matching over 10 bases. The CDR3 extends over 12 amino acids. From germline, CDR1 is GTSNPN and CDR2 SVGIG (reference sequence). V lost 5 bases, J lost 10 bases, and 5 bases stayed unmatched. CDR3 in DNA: TGTGCCTGGTCCGACAGGGGGCGCCCCCAGCATTTT. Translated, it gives CAWSDRGRPQHF. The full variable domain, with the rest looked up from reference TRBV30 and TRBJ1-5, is SQTIHQWPATLVQPVGSPLSLECTVEGTSNPNLYWYRQAAGRGLQLLFYSVGIGQISSEVPQNLSASRPQDRQFILSSKKLLLSDSGFYLCAWSDRGRPQHFGDGTRLSIL.

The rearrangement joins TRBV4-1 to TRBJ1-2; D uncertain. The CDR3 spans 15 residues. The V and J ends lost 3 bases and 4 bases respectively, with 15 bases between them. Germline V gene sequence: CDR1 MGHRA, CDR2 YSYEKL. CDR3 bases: TGCGCCAGCAGCCATCCCTCTGGCAAGGGCTATGGCTACACCTTC. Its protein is CASSHPSGKGYGYTF.

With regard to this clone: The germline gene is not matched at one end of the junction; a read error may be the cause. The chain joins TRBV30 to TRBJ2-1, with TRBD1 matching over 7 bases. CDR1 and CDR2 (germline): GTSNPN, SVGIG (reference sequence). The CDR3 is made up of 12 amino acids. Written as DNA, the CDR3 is TGTGCCTGGAGTGTACAGGGACAGCCTAGGGTCTTC. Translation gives CAWSVQGQPRVF.

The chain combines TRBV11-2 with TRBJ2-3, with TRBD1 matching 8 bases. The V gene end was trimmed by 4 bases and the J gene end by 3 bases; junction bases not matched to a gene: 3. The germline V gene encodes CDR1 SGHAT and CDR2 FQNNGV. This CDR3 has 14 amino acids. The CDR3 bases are TGTGCCAGCAGCTCGCGGACAGGGACAGATACGCAGTATTTT. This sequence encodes CASSSRTGTDTQYF.

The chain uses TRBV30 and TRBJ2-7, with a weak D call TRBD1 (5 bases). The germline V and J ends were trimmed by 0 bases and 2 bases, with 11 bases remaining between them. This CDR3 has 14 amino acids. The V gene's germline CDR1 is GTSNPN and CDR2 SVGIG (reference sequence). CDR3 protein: CAWSVPGIPYEQYF. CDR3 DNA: TGTGCCTGGAGTGTACCAGGGATTCCCTACGAGCAGTACTTC.

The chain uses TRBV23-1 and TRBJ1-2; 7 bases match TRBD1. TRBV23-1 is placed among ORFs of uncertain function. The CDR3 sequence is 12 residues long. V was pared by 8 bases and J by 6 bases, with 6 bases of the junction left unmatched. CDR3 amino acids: CASGATGDGYTF. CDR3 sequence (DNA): TGCGCCAGCGGAGCAACAGGGGATGGCTACACCTTC.

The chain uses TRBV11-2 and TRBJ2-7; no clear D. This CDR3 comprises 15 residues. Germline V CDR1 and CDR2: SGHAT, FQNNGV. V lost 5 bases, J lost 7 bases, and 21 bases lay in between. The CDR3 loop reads CASSPREVGVLEQYF. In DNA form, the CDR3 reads TGTGCCAGCAGCCCTCGTGAGGTCGGAGTCCTGGAGCAGTACTTC.

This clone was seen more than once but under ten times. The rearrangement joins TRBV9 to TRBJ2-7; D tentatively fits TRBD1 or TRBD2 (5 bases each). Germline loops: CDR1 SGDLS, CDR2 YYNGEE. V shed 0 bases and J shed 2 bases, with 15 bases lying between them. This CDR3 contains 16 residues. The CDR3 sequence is CASSVATGQGPYEQYF. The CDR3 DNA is TGTGCCAGCAGCGTAGCTACGGGGCAGGGCCCCTACGAGCAGTACTTC.

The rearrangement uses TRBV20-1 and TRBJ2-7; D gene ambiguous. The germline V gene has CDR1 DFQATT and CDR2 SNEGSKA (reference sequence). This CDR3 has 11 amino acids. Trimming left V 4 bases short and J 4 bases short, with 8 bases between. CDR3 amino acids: CSANQLYEQYF. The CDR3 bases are TGCAGTGCTAATCAGTTATACGAGCAGTACTTC.

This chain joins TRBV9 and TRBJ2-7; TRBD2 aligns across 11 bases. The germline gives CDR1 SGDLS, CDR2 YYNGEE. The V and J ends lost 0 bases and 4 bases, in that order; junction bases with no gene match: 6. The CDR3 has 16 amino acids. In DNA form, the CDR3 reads TGTGCCAGCAGCGTAGAAGATAGCGGGGGGGTGTACGAGCAGTACTTC. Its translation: CASSVEDSGGVYEQYF.

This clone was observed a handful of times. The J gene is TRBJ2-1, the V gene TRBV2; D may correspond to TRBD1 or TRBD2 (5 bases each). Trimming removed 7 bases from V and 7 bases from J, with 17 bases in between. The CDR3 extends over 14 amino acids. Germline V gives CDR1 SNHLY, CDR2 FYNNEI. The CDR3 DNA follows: TGTGCCAGCAACGGGATCAAAGAGGGGAATGAGCAGTTCTTC. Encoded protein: CASNGIKEGNEQFF. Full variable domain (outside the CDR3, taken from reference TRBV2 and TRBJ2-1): EPEVTQTPSHQVTQMGQEVILRCVPISNHLYFYWYRQILGQKVEFLVSFYNNEISEKSEIFDDQFSVERPDGSNFTLKIRSTKLEDSAMYFCASNGIKEGNEQFFGPGTRLTVL.